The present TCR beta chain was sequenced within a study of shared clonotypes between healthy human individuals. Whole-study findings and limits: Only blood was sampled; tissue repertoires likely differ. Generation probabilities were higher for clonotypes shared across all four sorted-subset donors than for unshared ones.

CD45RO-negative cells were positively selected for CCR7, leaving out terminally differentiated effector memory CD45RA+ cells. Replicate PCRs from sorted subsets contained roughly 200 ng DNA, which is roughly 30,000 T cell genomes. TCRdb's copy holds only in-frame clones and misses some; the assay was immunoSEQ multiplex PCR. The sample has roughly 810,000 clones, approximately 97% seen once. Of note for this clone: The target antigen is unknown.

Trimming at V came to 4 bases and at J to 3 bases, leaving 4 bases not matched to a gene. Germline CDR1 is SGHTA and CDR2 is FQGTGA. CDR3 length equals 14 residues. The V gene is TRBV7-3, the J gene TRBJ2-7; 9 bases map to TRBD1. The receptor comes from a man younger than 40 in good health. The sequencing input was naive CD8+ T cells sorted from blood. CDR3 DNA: TGTGCCAGCAGCTCCGGGACAGGGAACTACGAGCAGTACTTC. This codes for CASSSGTGNYEQYF.